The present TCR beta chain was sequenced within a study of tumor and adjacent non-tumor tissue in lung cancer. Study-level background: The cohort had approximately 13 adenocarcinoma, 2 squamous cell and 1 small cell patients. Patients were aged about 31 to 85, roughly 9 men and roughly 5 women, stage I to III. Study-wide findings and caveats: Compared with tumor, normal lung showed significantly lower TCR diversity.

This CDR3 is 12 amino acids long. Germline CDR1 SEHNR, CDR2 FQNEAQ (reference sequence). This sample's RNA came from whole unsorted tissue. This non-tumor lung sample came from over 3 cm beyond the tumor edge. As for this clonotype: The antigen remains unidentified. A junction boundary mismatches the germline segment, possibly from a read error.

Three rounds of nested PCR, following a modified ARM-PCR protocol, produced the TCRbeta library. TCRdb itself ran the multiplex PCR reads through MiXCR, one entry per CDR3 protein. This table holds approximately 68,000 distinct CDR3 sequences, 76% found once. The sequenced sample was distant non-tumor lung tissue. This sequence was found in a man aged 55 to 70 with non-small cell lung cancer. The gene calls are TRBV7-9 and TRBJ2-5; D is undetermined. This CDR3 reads CARSLGSETQYF. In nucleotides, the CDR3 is TGTGCCAGGAGCTTAGGCTCGGAGACCCAGTACTTT. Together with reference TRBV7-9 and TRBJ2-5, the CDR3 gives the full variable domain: DTGVSQNPRHKITKRGQNVTFRCDPISEHNRLYWYRQTLGQGPEFLTYFQNEAQLEKSRLLSDRFSAERPKGSFSTLEIQRTEQGDSAMYLCARSLGSETQYFGPGTRLLVL.